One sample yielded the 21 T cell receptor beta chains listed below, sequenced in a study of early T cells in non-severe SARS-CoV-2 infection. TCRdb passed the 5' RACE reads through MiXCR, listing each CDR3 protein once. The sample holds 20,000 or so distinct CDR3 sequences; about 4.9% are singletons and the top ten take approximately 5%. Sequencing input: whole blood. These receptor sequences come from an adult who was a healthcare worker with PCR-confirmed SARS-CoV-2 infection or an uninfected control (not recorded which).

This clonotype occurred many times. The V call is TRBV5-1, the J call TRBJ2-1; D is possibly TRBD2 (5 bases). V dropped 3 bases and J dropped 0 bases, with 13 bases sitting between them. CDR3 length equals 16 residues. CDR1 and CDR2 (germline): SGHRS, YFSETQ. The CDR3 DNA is TGCGCCAGCAGCTGGAGGCAGACCGACTCCTACAATGAGCAGTTCTTC. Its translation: CASSWRQTDSYNEQFF.

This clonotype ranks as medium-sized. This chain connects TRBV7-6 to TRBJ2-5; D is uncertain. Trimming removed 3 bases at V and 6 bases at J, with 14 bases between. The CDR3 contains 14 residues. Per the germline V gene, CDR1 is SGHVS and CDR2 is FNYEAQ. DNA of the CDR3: TGTGCCAGCAGCTTTTCTCAAGCTACGAAGACCCAGTACTTC. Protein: CASSFSQATKTQYF.

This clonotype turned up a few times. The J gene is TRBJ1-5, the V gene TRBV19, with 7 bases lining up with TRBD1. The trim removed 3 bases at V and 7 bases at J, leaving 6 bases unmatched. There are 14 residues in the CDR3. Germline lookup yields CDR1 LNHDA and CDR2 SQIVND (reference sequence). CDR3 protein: CASSIRQGGQPQHF. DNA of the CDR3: TGTGCCAGTAGTATCCGACAGGGTGGACAGCCCCAGCATTTT.

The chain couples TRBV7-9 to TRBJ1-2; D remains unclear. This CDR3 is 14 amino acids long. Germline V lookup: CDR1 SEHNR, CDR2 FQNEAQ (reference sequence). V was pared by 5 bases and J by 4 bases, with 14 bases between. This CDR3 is CASSQLGSSYGYTF. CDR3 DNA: TGTGCCAGCAGCCAATTAGGTTCGAGCTATGGCTACACCTTC. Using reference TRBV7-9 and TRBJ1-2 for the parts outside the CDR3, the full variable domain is DTGVSQNPRHKITKRGQNVTFRCDPISEHNRLYWYRQTLGQGPEFLTYFQNEAQLEKSRLLSDRFSAERPKGSFSTLEIQRTEQGDSAMYLCASSQLGSSYGYTFGSGTRLTVV.

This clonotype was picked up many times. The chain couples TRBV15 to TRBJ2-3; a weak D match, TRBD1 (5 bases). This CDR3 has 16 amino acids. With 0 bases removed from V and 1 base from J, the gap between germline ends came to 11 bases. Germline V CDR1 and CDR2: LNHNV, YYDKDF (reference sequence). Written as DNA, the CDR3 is TGTGCCACCAGCAGAGATGTAGGGGCCCGCACAGATACGCAGTATTTT. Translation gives CATSRDVGARTDTQYF.

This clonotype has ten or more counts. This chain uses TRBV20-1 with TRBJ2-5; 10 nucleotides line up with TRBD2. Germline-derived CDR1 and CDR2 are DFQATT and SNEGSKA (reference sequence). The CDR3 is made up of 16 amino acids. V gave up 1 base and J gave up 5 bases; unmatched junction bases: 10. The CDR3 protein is CSARGMTSGLVETQYF. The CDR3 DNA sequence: TGCAGTGCTAGAGGGATGACTAGCGGGCTTGTGGAGACCCAGTACTTC.

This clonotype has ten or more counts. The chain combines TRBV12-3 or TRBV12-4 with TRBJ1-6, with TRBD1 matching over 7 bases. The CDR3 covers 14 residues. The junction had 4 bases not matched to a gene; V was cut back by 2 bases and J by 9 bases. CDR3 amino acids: CASSLQGEASPLHF. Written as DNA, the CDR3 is TGTGCCAGCAGTTTACAGGGGGAGGCTTCACCCCTCCACTTT.

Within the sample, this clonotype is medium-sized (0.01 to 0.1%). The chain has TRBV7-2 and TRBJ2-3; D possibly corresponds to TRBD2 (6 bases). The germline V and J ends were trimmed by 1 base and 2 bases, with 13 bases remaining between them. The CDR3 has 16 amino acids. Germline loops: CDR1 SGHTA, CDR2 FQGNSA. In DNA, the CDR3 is TGTGCCAGCAGCTTAGGCGGGGCGAACCCCACAGATACGCAGTATTTT. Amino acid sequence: CASSLGGANPTDTQYF.

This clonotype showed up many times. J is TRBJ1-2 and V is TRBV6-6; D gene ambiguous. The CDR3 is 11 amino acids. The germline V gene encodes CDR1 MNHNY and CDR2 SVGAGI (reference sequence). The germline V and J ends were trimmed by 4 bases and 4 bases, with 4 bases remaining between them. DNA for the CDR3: TGTGCCAGCAGTTGGTTCTATGGCTACACCTTC. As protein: CASSWFYGYTF.

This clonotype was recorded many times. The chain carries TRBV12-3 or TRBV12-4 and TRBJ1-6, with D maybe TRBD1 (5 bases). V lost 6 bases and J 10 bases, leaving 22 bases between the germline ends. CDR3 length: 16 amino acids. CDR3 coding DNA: TGTGCCAGCAGCGCCAACCTAGGGACTTCAGTCTCACCCCTCCACTTT. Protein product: CASSANLGTSVSPLHF.

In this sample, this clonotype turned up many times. The CDR3 DNA reads TGCGCCAGCAGCCAAGAGGTCTCCGGGGCCAGCACAGATACGCAGTATTTT. This sequence encodes CASSQEVSGASTDTQYF. The chain recombines TRBV4-3 with TRBJ2-3; D is perhaps TRBD1 or TRBD2 (5 bases each). Germline V gene sequence: CDR1 LGHNA, CDR2 YSLEER. Trimming removed 0 bases from V and 0 bases from J, with 13 bases in between. There are 17 residues in the CDR3.

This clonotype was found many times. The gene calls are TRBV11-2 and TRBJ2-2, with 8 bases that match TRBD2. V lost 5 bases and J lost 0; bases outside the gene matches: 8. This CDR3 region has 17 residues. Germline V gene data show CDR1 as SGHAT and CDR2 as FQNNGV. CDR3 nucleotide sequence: TGTGCCAGCAGCACCCCATCGGGAGGGGCGAACACCGGGGAGCTGTTTTTT. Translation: CASSTPSGGANTGELFF.

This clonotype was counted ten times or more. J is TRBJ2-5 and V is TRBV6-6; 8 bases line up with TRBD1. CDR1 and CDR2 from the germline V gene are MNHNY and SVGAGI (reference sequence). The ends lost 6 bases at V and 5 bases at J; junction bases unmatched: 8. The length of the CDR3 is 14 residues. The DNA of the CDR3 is TGTGCCAGCAGCCTCGACAGGGGCAGCGAGACCCAGTACTTC. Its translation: CASSLDRGSETQYF.

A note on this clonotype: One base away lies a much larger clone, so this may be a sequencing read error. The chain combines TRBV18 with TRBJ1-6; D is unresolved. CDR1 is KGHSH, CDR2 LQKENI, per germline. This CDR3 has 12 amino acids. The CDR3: CTSAYNNSPLHF. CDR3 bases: TGTACCAGCGCGTATAACAATTCACCCCTCCACTTT.

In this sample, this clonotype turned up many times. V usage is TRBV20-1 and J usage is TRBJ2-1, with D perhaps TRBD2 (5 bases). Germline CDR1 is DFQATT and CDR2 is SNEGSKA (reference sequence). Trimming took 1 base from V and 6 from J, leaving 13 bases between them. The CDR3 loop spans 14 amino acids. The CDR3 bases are TGCAGTGCTAGAGCCGGAGGAACTCCCAATGAGCAGTTCTTC. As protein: CSARAGGTPNEQFF.

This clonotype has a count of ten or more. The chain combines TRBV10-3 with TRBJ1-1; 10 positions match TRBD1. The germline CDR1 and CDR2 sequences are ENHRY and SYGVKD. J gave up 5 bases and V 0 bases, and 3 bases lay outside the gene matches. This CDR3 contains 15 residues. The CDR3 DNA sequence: TGTGCCATCAGTGAGTCGAGGACAGGGGGAACTGAAGCTTTCTTT. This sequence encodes CAISESRTGGTEAFF.

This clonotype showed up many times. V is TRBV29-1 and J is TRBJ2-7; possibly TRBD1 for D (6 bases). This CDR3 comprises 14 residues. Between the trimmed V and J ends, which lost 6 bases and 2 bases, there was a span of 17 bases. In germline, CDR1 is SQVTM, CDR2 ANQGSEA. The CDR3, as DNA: TGCAGCGTAGGGAGATCGGGGACACCCTACGAGCAGTACTTC. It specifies CSVGRSGTPYEQYF.

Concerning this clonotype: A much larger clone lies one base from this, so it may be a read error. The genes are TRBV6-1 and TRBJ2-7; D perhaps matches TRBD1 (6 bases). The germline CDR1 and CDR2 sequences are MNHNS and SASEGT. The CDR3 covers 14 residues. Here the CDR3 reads CVSTVDRSSYEQYF. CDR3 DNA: TGTGTCAGCACTGTGGACAGAAGCTCCTACGAGCAGTACTTC.

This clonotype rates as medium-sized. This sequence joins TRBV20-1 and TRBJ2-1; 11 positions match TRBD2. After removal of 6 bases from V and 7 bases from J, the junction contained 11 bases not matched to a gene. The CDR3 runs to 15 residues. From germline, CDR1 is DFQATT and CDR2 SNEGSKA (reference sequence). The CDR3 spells CSAHSLAGDVNEQFF. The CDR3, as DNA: TGCAGTGCCCACTCACTAGCGGGAGATGTAAATGAGCAGTTCTTC.

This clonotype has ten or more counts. The CDR3 reads CASSDGQHYGYTF. CDR3 DNA sequence: TGCGCCAGCAGTGACGGACAGCACTATGGCTACACCTTC. This chain links TRBV10-2 with TRBJ1-2; D might be TRBD1 (6 bases). V dropped 3 bases and J dropped 3 bases, with 8 bases sitting between them. The CDR3 contains 13 residues. CDR1 WSHSY and CDR2 SAAADI come from the germline V gene.

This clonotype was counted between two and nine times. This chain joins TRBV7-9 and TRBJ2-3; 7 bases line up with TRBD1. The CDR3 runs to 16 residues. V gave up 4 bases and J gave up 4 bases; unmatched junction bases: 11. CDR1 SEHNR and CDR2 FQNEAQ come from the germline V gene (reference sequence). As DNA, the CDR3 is TGTGCCAGCAGCTCCCCGGGACAGAGCATTCCAGATACGCAGTATTTT. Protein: CASSSPGQSIPDTQYF.